This T cell receptor beta chain was recorded in a study of early T cells in non-severe SARS-CoV-2 infection. At the level of the study: Unsorted whole-blood RNA was sequenced in bulk, leaving chains unpaired. Regarding the study as a whole: Anti-spike CD8 specificities were favored by VDJdb matching, whose results missed private and CD4 specificities.

Each single cDNA molecule received a unique molecular identifier. MiXCR, run by TCRdb on the 5' RACE reads, gives a single entry per CDR3 protein. Here the sample spans roughly 48,000 distinct CDR3 sequences, about 4.2% being singletons. Details on this clonotype: The antigen is undetermined. Relative to the germline gene, one junction end is altered; a read error may explain this.

The germline CDR1 and CDR2 sequences are MNHEY and SVGAGI. The CDR3 is made up of 13 amino acids. The V call is TRBV6-5, the J call TRBJ2-3; the D is unclear. The sequencing input was whole blood. The receptor comes from an adult who was a healthcare worker with PCR-confirmed SARS-CoV-2 infection or an uninfected control (not recorded which). CDR3 residues: CASSTSASLHPIF. In nucleotides, the CDR3 is TGTGCCAGCAGCACGTCCGCTTCCCTTCACCCCATATTT.